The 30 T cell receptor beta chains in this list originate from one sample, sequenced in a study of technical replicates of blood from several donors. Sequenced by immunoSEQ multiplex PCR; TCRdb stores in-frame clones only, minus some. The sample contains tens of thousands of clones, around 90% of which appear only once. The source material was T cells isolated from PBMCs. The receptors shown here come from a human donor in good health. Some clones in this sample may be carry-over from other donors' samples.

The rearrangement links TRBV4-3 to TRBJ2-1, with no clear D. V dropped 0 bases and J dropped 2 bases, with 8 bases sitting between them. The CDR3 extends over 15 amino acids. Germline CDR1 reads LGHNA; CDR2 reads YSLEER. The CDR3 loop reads CASSQERLTYNEQFF. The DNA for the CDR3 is TGCGCCAGCAGCCAAGAGAGACTCACCTACAATGAGCAGTTCTTC.

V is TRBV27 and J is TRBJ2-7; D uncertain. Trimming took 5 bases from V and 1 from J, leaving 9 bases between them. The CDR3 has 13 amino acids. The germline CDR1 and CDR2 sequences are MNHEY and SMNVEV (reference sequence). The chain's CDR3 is CASSPQLSYEQYF. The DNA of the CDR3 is TGTGCCAGCAGTCCTCAACTTTCCTACGAGCAGTACTTC.

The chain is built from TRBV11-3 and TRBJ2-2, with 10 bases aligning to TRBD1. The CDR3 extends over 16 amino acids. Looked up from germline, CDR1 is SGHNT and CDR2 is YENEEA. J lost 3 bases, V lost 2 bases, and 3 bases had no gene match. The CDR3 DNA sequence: TGTGCCAGCAGCTTAAGGGACAGGGGATACACCGGGGAGCTGTTTTTT. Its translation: CASSLRDRGYTGELFF. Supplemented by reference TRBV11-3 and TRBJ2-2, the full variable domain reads EAGVVQSPRYKIIEKKQPVAFWCNPISGHNTLYWYLQNLGQGPELLIRYENEEAVDDSQLPKDRFSAERLKGVDSTLKIQPAELGDSAVYLCASSLRDRGYTGELFFGEGSRLTVL.

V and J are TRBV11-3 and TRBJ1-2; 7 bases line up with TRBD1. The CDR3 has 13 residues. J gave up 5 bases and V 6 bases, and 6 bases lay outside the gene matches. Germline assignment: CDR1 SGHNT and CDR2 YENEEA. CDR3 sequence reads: CASSSGTVYGYTF. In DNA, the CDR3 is TGTGCCAGCAGTTCCGGGACAGTTTATGGCTACACCTTC. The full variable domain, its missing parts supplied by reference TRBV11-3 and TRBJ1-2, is EAGVVQSPRYKIIEKKQPVAFWCNPISGHNTLYWYLQNLGQGPELLIRYENEEAVDDSQLPKDRFSAERLKGVDSTLKIQPAELGDSAVYLCASSSGTVYGYTFGSGTRLTVV.

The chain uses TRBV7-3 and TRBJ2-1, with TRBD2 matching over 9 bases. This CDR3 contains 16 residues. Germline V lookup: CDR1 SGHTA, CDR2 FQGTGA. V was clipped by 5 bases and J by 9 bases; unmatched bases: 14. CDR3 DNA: TGTGCCAGCAGCGCCGTAGGAAATAGCGGGAGCGTTGAGCAGTTCTTC. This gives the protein CASSAVGNSGSVEQFF.

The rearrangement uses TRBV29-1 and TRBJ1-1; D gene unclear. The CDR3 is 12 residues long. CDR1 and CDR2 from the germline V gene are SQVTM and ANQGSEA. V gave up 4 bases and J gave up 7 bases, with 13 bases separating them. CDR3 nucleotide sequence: TGCAGCGTTGGGTTGGGGAGCAGTGAAGCTTTCTTT. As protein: CSVGLGSSEAFF.

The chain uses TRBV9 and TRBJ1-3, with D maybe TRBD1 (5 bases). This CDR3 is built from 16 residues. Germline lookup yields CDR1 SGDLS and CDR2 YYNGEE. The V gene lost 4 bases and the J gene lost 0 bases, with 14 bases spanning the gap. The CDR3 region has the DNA TGTGCCAGCAGCAACTCTGTAGGGGACTCTGGAAACACCATATATTTT. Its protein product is CASSNSVGDSGNTIYF.

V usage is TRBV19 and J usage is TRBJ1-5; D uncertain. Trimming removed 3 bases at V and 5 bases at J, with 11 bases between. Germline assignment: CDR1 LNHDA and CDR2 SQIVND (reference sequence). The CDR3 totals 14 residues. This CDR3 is CASSISGNDQPQHF. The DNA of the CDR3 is TGTGCCAGTAGTATCTCGGGGAATGATCAGCCCCAGCATTTT.

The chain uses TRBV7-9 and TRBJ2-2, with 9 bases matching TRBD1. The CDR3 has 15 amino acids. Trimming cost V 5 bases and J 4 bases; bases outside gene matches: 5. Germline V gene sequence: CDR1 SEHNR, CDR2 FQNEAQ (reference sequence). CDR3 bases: TGTGCCAGCAGCACCGGGACAGGGCGCACCGGGGAGCTGTTTTTT. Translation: CASSTGTGRTGELFF.

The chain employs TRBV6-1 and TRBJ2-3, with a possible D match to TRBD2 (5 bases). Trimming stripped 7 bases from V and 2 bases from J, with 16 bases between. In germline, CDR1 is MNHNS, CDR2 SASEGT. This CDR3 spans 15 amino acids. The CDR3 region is CASTALEDVTDTQYF. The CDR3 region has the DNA TGTGCCAGCACTGCATTGGAGGACGTCACAGATACGCAGTATTTT.

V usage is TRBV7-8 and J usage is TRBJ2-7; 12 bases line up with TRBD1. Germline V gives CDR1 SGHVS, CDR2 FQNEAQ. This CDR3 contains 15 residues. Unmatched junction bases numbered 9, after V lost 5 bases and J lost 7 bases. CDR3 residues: CASSLGTGGAGEQYF. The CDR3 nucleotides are TGTGCCAGCAGCCTGGGGACAGGGGGCGCGGGGGAGCAGTACTTC.

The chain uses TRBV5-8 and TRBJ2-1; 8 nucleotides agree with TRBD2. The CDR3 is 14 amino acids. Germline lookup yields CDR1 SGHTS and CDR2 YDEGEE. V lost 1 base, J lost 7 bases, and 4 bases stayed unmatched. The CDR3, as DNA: TGTGCCAGCAGCTTGTTAGCGGGACGGAATGAGCAGTTCTTC. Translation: CASSLLAGRNEQFF.

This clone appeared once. The CDR3 here is CASSLGEYGYTF. In nucleotides, the CDR3 is TGCGCCAGCAGCTTGGGAGAGTATGGCTACACCTTC. The chain employs TRBV5-1 and TRBJ1-2, with D hard to call. Per germline, CDR1 SGHRS and CDR2 YFSETQ. CDR3 length equals 12 residues. V dropped 0 bases and J dropped 5 bases, with 5 bases sitting between them.

The CDR3 loop is CASRGRDRYSNQPQHF. Here the CDR3 DNA reads TGTGCCAGCAGAGGACGGGACAGATATAGCAATCAGCCCCAGCATTTT. The V gene is TRBV28, the J gene TRBJ1-5; 7 bases are a match to TRBD1. Germline loops: CDR1 MDHEN, CDR2 SYDVKM. The length of the CDR3 is 16 residues. The V segment lost 6 bases and the J segment 0 bases; nucleotides outside the gene matches: 8.

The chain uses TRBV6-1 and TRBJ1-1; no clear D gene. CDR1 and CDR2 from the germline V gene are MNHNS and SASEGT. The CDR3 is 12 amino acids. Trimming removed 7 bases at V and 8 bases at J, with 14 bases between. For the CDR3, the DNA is TGTGCCAGCACCCTGACTGAAACAGAAGCTTTCTTT. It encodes CASTLTETEAFF.

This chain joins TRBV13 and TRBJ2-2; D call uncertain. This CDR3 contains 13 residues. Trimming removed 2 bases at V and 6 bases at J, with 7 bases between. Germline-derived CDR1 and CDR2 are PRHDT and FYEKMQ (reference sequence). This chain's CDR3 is CASSLRVPGELFF. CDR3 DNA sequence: TGTGCCAGCAGCTTAAGAGTACCCGGGGAGCTGTTTTTT.

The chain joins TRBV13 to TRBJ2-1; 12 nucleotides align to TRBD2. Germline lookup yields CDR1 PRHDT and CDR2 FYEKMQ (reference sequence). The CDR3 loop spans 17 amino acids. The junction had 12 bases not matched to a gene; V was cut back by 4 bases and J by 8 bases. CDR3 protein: CASSSIGRLAGVYEQFF. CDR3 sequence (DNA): TGTGCCAGCAGCTCTATTGGGAGACTAGCGGGAGTATATGAGCAGTTCTTC.

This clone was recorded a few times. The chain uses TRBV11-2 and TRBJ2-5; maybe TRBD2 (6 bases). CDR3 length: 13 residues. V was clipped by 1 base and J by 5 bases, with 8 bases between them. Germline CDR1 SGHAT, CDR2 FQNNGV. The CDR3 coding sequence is TGTGCCAGCAGCTTAGCGGGAGCGGAGACCCAGTACTTC. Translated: CASSLAGAETQYF.

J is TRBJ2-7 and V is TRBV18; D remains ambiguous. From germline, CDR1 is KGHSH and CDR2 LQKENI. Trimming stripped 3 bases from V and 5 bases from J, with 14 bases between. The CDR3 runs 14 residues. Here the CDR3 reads CASSPSLGGHEQYF. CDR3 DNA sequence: TGTGCCAGCTCACCTTCACTTGGTGGGCACGAGCAGTACTTC.

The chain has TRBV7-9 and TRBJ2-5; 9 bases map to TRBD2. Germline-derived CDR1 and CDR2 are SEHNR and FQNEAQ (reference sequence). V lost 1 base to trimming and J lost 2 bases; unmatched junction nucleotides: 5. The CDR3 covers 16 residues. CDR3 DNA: TGTGCCAGCAGCTTAGGTACGGCGGGAGGGCAAGAGACCCAGTACTTC. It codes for CASSLGTAGGQETQYF. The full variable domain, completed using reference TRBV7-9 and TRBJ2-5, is DTGVSQNPRHKITKRGQNVTFRCDPISEHNRLYWYRQTLGQGPEFLTYFQNEAQLEKSRLLSDRFSAERPKGSFSTLEIQRTEQGDSAMYLCASSLGTAGGQETQYFGPGTRLLVL.

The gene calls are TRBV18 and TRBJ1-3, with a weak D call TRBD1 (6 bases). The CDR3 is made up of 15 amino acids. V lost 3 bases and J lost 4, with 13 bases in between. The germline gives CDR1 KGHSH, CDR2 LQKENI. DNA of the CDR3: TGTGCCAGCTCACCCCCTACAGGGCACGGAAACACCATATATTTT. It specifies CASSPPTGHGNTIYF.

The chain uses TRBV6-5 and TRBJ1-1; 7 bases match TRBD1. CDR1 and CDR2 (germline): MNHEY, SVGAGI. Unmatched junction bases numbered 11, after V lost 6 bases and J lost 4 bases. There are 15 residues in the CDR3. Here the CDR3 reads CASRSQGIGGTEAFF. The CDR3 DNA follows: TGTGCCAGCAGGTCACAGGGGATCGGCGGCACTGAAGCTTTCTTT.

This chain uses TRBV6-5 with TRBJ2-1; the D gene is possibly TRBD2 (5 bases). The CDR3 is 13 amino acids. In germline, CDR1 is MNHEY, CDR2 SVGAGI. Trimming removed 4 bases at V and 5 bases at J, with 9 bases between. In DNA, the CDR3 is TGTGCCAGCAGTTGGAGGTCGAACAATGAGCAGTTCTTC. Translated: CASSWRSNNEQFF.

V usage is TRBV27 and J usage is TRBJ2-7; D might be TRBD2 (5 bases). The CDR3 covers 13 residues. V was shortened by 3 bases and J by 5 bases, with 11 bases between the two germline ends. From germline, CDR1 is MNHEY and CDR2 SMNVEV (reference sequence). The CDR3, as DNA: TGTGCCAGCAGTTTCGTAGAGGGAAACGAGCAGTACTTC. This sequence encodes CASSFVEGNEQYF.

The CDR3 DNA reads TGTGCCAGTAGTTCGTGGGGCGGTGGCTACACCTTC. Translated, it gives CASSSWGGGYTF. The J gene is TRBJ1-2, the V gene TRBV19, with D possibly being TRBD1 (5 bases). Germline CDR1 LNHDA, CDR2 SQIVND (reference sequence). The CDR3 loop spans 12 amino acids. V gave up 5 bases and J gave up 7 bases, with 11 bases separating them.

CDR3 protein: CASSLGGNQETQYF. The DNA of the CDR3 is TGTGCCAGCAGCTTGGGCGGGAACCAAGAGACCCAGTACTTC. The V call is TRBV11-3, the J call TRBJ2-5; tentatively, D is TRBD2 (6 bases). The CDR3 spans 14 residues. Germline-derived CDR1 and CDR2 are SGHNT and YENEEA. Trimming took 3 bases from V and 0 from J, leaving 8 bases between them.

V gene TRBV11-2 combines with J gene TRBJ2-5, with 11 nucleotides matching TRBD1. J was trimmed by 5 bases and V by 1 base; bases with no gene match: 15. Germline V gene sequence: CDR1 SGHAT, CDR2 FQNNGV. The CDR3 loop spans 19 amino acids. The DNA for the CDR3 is TGTGCCAGCAGCTTAGTCAGTAGGACAGGGGGCGCGAGGCGGGAGACCCAGTACTTC. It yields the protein CASSLVSRTGGARRETQYF.

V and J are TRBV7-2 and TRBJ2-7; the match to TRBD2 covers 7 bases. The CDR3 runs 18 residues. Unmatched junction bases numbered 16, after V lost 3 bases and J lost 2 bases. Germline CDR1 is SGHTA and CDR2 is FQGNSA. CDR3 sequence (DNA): TGTGCCAGCAGCTTTGTATCAGAAAAGGGAGGGCCCACCTACGAGCAGTACTTC. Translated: CASSFVSEKGGPTYEQYF.

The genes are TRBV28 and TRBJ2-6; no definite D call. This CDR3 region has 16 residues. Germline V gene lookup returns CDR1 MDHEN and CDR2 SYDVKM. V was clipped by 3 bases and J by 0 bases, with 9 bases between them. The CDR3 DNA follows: TGTGCCAGCAGTTTCCCAACTTCCTCTGGGGCCAACGTCCTGACTTTC. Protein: CASSFPTSSGANVLTF.

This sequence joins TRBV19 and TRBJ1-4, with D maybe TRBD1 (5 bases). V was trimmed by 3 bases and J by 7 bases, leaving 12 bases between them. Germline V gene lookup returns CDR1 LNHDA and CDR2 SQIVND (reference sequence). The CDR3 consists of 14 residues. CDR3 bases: TGTGCCAGTAGTATCAGACAGAATGGTGAAAAACTGTTTTTT. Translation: CASSIRQNGEKLFF.